Following are 5 T cell receptor beta chains from one sample sequenced in a study of control samples from healthy donors and cancer patients. Some clones are missing from TCRdb's copy, which holds only in-frame ones; the method was immunoSEQ multiplex PCR. The sample carries 150,000 to 180,000 clones, about 94% recorded once. Sequenced input: blood. These receptors came from a man aged 40-49 years in good health.

The CDR3 loop is CASSPVIGTGNSGEAFF. CDR3 DNA: TGTGCCAGCAGCCCGGTGATCGGGACAGGGAATTCGGGTGAAGCTTTCTTT. This chain uses TRBV5-4 with TRBJ1-1, with TRBD1 identical over 9 bases. The CDR3 length is 17 residues. CDR1 SGHNT and CDR2 YYREEE come from the germline V gene (reference sequence). Trimming cost V 4 bases and J 7 bases; bases outside gene matches: 17. Using reference TRBV5-4 and TRBJ1-1 for the parts outside the CDR3, the full variable domain is ETGVTQSPTHLIKTRGQQVTLRCSSQSGHNTVSWYQQALGQGPQFIFQYYREEENGRGNFPPRFSGLQFPNYSSELNVNALELDDSALYLCASSPVIGTGNSGEAFFGQGTRLTVV.

This rearrangement joins TRBV6-1 to TRBJ1-2; D remains unclear. The CDR3 is made up of 17 amino acids. The V gene lost 1 base and the J gene lost 1 base, with 16 bases spanning the gap. The germline gives CDR1 MNHNS, CDR2 SASEGT. As DNA, the CDR3 is TGTGCCAGCAGTGAAGGGGCGCTAGTCAGGCTTAACTATGGCTACACCTTC. Translation: CASSEGALVRLNYGYTF.

The genes are TRBV15 and TRBJ1-1; D ambiguous. This CDR3 has 14 amino acids. Trimming took off 1 base at V and 8 bases at J, with 14 bases between the two ends. Germline V lookup: CDR1 LNHNV, CDR2 YYDKDF (reference sequence). CDR3 DNA: TGTGCCACCAGCAGAGGTGGGTTGGCCCTAGAAGCTTTCTTT. This encodes CATSRGGLALEAFF. Full variable domain (outside the CDR3, taken from reference TRBV15 and TRBJ1-1): DAMVIQNPRYQVTQFGKPVTLSCSQTLNHNVMYWYQQKSSQAPKLLFHYYDKDFNNEADTPDNFQSRRPNTSFCFLDIRSPGLGDTAMYLCATSRGGLALEAFFGQGTRLTVV.

The rearrangement uses TRBV13 and TRBJ2-3; D may correspond to TRBD1 or TRBD2 (6 bases each). Germline loops: CDR1 PRHDT, CDR2 FYEKMQ (reference sequence). The CDR3 length is 19 residues. Trimming removed 3 bases at V and 1 base at J, with 23 bases between. The CDR3 bases are TGTGCCAGCAGCTTTCGTTTGGGGGGCCTCCCCCCCCGCACAGATACGCAGTATTTT. Protein: CASSFRLGGLPPRTDTQYF.

The genes are TRBV6-5 and TRBJ2-3, with TRBD2 identical over 13 bases. The CDR3 runs 14 residues. The germline gives CDR1 MNHEY, CDR2 SVGAGI. J lost 4 bases, V lost 8 bases, and 3 bases had no gene match. CDR3 coding DNA: TGTGCCAGCCGACTAGCGGGGGGATCAGATACGCAGTATTTT. This encodes CASRLAGGSDTQYF.